Listed below are T cell receptor beta chains from one sample, sequenced in a study of T cells in Graves' hyperthyroidism and ophthalmopathy. TCRdb re-analysed the multiplex PCR reads in MiXCR, keeping a single row per CDR3 protein. This sample has 530,000 or so distinct CDR3 sequences, with around 45% found just once. Sequenced sample: peripheral blood or thyroid tissue (not recorded which). These receptor sequences come from a young woman with Graves' hyperthyroidism. CDR3s include the opening cysteine and the closing phenylalanine or tryptophan. A D gene is named only where the DNA matches it firmly. Some rows have no size entry. The others give once, few or many, or a class for an expanded clone.

D gene,V gene,J gene,clone size,CDR3 protein,CDR3 DNA
NA,TRBV7-9,TRBJ1-1,NA,CASSDAGVAAEAFF,TGTGCCAGCAGCGACGCCGGGGTTGCTGCTGAAGCTTTCTTT
NA,TRBV6-1,TRBJ2-7,many,CASRLATSYEQYF,TGTGCCAGCAGGTTAGCAACCTCCTACGAGCAGTACTTC
TRBD2,TRBV24-1,TRBJ2-5,few,CATSAQTSGRETQYF,TGTGCCACCAGTGCTCAGACTAGCGGGAGAGAGACCCAGTACTTC
NA,TRBV7-9,TRBJ2-1,NA,CASSLPALNEQFF,TGTGCCAGCAGCTTGCCTGCTCTTAATGAGCAGTTCTTC
TRBD2,TRBV29-1,TRBJ2-5,many,CSVWGGYQETQYF,TGCAGCGTTTGGGGGGGGTACCAAGAGACCCAGTACTTC
TRBD1,TRBV24-1,TRBJ1-2,few,CATSDHKPGTVHGYTF,TGTGCCACCAGTGATCATAAACCAGGGACAGTACATGGCTACACCTTC
NA,TRBV7-8,TRBJ2-1,few,CASSLSADSSYNEQFF,TGTGCCAGCAGCCTATCGGCAGATAGCTCCTACAATGAGCAGTTCTTC
NA,TRBV7-2,TRBJ1-2,many,CASSSYQDSAGYTF,TGTGCCAGCAGCTCCTACCAGGACAGTGCCGGCTACACCTTC
TRBD2,TRBV29-1,TRBJ2-7,few,CSVGPGLAGNTGEQYF,TGCAGCGTTGGTCCGGGGCTAGCGGGCAACACCGGGGAGCAGTACTTC
TRBD1,TRBV20-1,TRBJ1-1,many,CSARDFSGGDTEAFF,TGCAGTGCTAGAGACTTTTCAGGGGGGGACACTGAAGCTTTCTTT
NA,TRBV7-9,TRBJ2-7,many,CASSSVQVSYEQYF,TGTGCCAGCAGCTCCGTACAGGTTTCCTACGAGCAGTACTTC
NA,TRBV7-9,TRBJ1-4,NA,CASSLGIGTEPEKLFF,TGTGCCAGCAGCTTAGGAATCGGGACGGAACCCGAAAAACTGTTTTTT
NA,TRBV12-3/TRBV12-4,TRBJ1-6,few,CASRMGIDSPLHF,TGTGCCAGCAGGATGGGAATTGATTCACCCCTCCACTTT
NA,TRBV19,TRBJ2-7,many,CASKGAASYEQYF,TGTGCCAGTAAAGGGGCAGCCTCCTACGAGCAGTACTTC
NA,TRBV20-1,TRBJ2-2,NA,CSARDLGSFDGELFF,TGCAGTGCTAGAGATCTTGGGAGTTTTGACGGGGAGCTGTTTTTT
NA,TRBV10-3,TRBJ1-5,NA,CAISESRAGQPQHF,TGTGCCATCAGTGAGTCTCGGGCAGGGCAGCCCCAGCATTTT
TRBD2,TRBV10-2,TRBJ2-2,NA,CASSRTAGGPPGELFF,TGTGCCAGCAGTCGTACAGCGGGAGGGCCGCCCGGGGAGCTGTTTTTT
NA,TRBV20-1,TRBJ1-2,many,CSAIRQVDRLHGYTF,TGCAGTGCTATAAGACAGGTCGACAGGTTGCATGGCTACACCTTC
NA,TRBV2,TRBJ1-5,many,CASSLRQNQPQHF,TGTGCCAGCAGTCTTCGACAGAATCAGCCCCAGCATTTT
NA,TRBV7-9,TRBJ1-4,once,CASRFGGLEKLFF,TGTGCCAGCAGGTTCGGGGGGCTTGAAAAACTGTTTTTT
NA,TRBV2,TRBJ2-5,many,CASRDGASQETQYF,TGTGCCAGCAGGGACGGAGCGTCCCAAGAGACCCAGTACTTC
NA,TRBV6-6,TRBJ2-7,NA,CASSPEGGSSYEQYF,TGTGCCAGCAGCCCAGAGGGCGGCAGCTCCTACGAGCAGTACTTC
TRBD1,TRBV12-3/TRBV12-4,TRBJ2-5,many,CASSFGGQGRETQYF,TGTGCCAGCAGTTTTGGGGGACAGGGACGAGAGACCCAGTACTTC
NA,TRBV24-1,TRBJ2-7,NA,CATSLAGQGSYEQYF,TGTGCCACCAGTTTAGCGGGACAGGGTTCCTACGAGCAGTACTTC
NA,TRBV20-1,TRBJ2-2,once,CSARLSGDLAEELFF,TGCAGTGCTAGGTTATCGGGAGATCTCGCCGAGGAGCTGTTTTTT
NA,TRBV6-1,TRBJ2-6,NA,CASSADGANVLTF,TGTGCCAGCAGTGCGGACGGGGCCAACGTCCTGACTTTC
TRBD2,TRBV15,TRBJ2-5,NA,CATSSPGSGLAGGETQYF,TGTGCCACCAGCAGCCCAGGTTCGGGACTAGCGGGAGGAGAGACCCAGTACTTC
TRBD2,TRBV6-6,TRBJ2-7,many,CASIEREGNEQYF,TGTGCCAGCATAGAGCGGGAGGGGAACGAGCAGTACTTC
TRBD1,TRBV7-9,TRBJ1-3,NA,CASSARDRLYSGNTIYF,TGTGCCAGCAGCGCCAGGGACAGGTTATACTCTGGAAACACCATATATTTT
NA,TRBV5-8,TRBJ2-7,many,CASSYPGVYEQYF,TGTGCCAGCAGCTACCCGGGGGTGTACGAGCAGTACTTC
NA,TRBV20-1,TRBJ1-5,many,CSARGADSNQPQHF,TGCAGTGCTAGAGGGGCAGATAGCAATCAGCCCCAGCATTTT
NA,TRBV6-5,TRBJ1-3,few,CASSSGVFGNTIYF,TGTGCCAGCAGTTCCGGGGTCTTTGGAAACACCATATATTTT
NA,TRBV4-2,TRBJ2-7,NA,CASSPRGRSGAYEQYF,TGTGCCAGCAGCCCACGGGGCAGAAGTGGGGCCTACGAGCAGTACTTC
TRBD2,TRBV4-3,TRBJ2-7,many,CASSQDGTSGSSSYEQYF,TGCGCCAGCAGCCAAGATGGGACTAGCGGCTCAAGCTCCTACGAGCAGTACTTC
NA,TRBV5-1,TRBJ2-7,NA,CASSLSRPGAITYEQYF,TGCGCCAGCAGCTTGTCCCGACCAGGGGCGATTACCTACGAGCAGTACTTC
NA,TRBV2,TRBJ1-1,NA,CAISRGRTGRDTEAFF,TGTGCCATCAGTCGCGGGCGGACTGGCCGTGACACTGAAGCTTTCTTT
TRBD2,TRBV2,TRBJ2-7,NA,CASSTGLYDEQYF,TGTGCCAGCAGTACGGGACTATATGACGAGCAGTACTTC
TRBD1,TRBV7-2,TRBJ1-4,NA,CASSSGGSWNEKLFF,TGTGCCAGCAGCTCAGGGGGTAGCTGGAATGAAAAACTGTTTTTT
TRBD2,TRBV20-1,TRBJ2-7,NA,CSAGGLAGEQYF,TGCAGTGCGGGCGGACTAGCGGGCGAGCAGTACTTC
NA,TRBV6-6,TRBJ2-5,NA,CASSYSLAGQETQYF,TGTGCCAGCAGTTACTCCTTGGCGGGCCAAGAGACCCAGTACTTC
TRBD1,TRBV11-2,TRBJ2-3,NA,CASSIDRVADTQYF,TGTGCCAGCAGCATCGACAGGGTGGCAGATACGCAGTATTTT
NA,TRBV13,TRBJ2-7,NA,CASSLSGVGGQYF,TGTGCCAGCAGCTTGTCCGGGGTCGGTGGGCAGTACTTC